The clone carrying this T cell receptor beta chain was observed once. This entry comes from a study of blood T cell repertoires in COVID-19. About the study: Both acute and convalescent COVID-19 samples were obtained from the United States, Italy and Spain. T cells, B-cell-depleted T cells, or PBMCs provided the cDNA or gDNA that served as material.

This CDR3 is built from 17 residues. V was pared by 5 bases and J by 4 bases, with 13 bases of the junction left unmatched. The germline CDR1 and CDR2 sequences are SGHVS and FNYEAQ. Study processing details: Amplification with reference gene primers provided the estimates of nucleated cell counts. The table came from immunoSEQ multiplex PCR; TCRdb's copy has only in-frame clones and leaves some out. V and J calls and clone size are those listed in that table; D and trimming were worked out from the DNA. The sample lists 150,000 to 200,000 clones, approximately 84% occurring once. Sequencing input: peripheral blood. The receptor was derived from a woman older than 75 with acute or convalescent COVID-19. The chain has TRBV7-6 and TRBJ1-4; TRBD1 matches at 7 bases. The CDR3 coding sequence is TGTGCCAGCAGCCCCTATCGAGGACAGGCCGATAATGAAAAACTGTTTTTT. Translating gives CASSPYRGQADNEKLFF.